This T cell receptor beta chain was profiled in a study of T cell changes during pregnancy in multiple sclerosis. Trimming pared 5 bases from V and 6 bases from J, leaving 20 bases between. The CDR3 has 16 amino acids. Per the germline V gene, CDR1 is SGHVS and CDR2 is FNYEAQ. Profiling relied on immunoSEQ multiplex PCR, and the TCRdb table lists in-frame clones only, not all of them. The table records around 50,000 clones, around 92% of them present only once. The sequence was collected from a female donor in good health, enrolled as a control in a pregnancy study. The chain recombines TRBV7-6 with TRBJ2-1; D is possibly TRBD1 (6 bases). The sequencing here drew on CD4+ T cells from peripheral blood mononuclear cells, taken after pregnancy. CDR3 sequence (DNA): TGTGCCAGCAGCGCCAGGACAGTTTCCAGGTCCAATGAGCAGTTCTTC. Its protein product is CASSARTVSRSNEQFF.